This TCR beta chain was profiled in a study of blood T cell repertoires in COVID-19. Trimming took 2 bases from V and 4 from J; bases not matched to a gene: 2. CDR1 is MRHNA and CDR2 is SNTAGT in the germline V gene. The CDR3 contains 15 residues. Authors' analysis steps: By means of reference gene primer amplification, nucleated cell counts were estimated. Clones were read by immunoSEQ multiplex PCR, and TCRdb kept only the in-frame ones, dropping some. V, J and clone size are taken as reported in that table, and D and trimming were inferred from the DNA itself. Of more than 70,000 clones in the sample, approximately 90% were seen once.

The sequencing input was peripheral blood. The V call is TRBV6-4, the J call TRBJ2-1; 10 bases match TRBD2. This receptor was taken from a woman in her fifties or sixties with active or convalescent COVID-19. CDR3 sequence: CASSDVLAGYNEQFF. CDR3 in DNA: TGTGCCAGCAGTGACGTACTAGCGGGGTACAATGAGCAGTTCTTC.